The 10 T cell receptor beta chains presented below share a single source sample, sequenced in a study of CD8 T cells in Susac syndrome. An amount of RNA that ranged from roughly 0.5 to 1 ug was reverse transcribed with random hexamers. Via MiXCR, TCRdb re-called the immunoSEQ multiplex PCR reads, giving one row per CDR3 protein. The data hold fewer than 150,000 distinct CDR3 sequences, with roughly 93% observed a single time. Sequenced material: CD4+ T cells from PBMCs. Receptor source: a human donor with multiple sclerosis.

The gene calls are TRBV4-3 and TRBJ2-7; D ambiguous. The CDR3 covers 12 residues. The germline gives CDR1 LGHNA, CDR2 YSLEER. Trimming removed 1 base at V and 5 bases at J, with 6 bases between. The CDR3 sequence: CASSQGIHEQYF. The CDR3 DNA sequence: TGCGCCAGCAGCCAAGGGATACACGAGCAGTACTTC.

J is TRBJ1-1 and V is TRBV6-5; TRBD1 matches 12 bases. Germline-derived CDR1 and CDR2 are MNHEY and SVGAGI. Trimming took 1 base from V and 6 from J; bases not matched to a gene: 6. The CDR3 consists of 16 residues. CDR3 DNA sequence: TGTGCCAGCAGTTACTTCTCCGGGACAGGGGGCTCTGAAGCTTTCTTT. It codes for CASSYFSGTGGSEAFF.

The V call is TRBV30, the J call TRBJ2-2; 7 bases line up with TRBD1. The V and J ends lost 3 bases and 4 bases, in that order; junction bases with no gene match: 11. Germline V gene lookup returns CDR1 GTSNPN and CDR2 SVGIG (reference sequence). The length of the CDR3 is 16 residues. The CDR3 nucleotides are TGTGCCTGGAGGGGCCGTCCAGGGGGTAGCACCGGGGAGCTGTTTTTT. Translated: CAWRGRPGGSTGELFF.

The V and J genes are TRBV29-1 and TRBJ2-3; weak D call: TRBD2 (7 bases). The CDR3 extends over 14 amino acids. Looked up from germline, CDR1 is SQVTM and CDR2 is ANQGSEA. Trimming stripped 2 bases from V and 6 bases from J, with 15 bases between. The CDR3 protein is CSVEIAGAGDTQYF. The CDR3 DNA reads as TGCAGCGTTGAAATTGCGGGGGCGGGGGATACGCAGTATTTT.

The CDR3 DNA sequence: TGCGCCAGCAGCCAAGCGTGGGGGGACGCCAAAAACATTCAGTACTTC. Translating gives CASSQAWGDAKNIQYF. The V and J genes are TRBV4-3 and TRBJ2-4; possible D gene TRBD2, 6 bases. The germline V gene has CDR1 LGHNA and CDR2 YSLEER. Trimming took off 1 base at V and 1 base at J, with 11 bases between the two ends. This CDR3 is 16 amino acids long.

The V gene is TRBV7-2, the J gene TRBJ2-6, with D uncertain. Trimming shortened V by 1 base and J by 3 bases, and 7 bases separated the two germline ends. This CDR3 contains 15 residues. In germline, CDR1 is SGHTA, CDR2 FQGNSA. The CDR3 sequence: CASSLVPDGANVLTF. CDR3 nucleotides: TGTGCCAGCAGCTTAGTCCCGGATGGGGCCAACGTCCTGACTTTC.

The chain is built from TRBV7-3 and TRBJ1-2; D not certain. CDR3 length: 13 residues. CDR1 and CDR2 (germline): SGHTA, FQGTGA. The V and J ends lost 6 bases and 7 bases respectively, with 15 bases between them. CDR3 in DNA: TGTGCCAGCAGTCAAGACCGGGCGTTTGGCTACACCTTC. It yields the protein CASSQDRAFGYTF.

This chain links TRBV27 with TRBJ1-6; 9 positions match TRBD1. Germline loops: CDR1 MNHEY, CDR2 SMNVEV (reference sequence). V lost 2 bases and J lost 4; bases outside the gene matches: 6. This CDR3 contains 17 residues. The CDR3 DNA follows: TGTGCCAGCAGTTTAGGGACAGGGAATCTTTATAATTCACCCCTCCACTTT. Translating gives CASSLGTGNLYNSPLHF.

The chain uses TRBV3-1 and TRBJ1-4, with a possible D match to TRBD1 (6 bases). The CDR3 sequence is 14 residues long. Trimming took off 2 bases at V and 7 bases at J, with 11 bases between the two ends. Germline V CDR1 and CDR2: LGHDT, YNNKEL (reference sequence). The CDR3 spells CASSQRGSSEKLFF. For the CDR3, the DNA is TGTGCCAGCAGCCAAAGGGGGTCGAGTGAAAAACTGTTTTTT.

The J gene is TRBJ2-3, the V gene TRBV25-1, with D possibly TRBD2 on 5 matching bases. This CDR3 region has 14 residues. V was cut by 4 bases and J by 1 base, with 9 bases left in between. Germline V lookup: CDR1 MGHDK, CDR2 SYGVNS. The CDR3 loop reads CASSALGGTDTQYF. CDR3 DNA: TGTGCCAGCAGTGCCCTCGGGGGCACAGATACGCAGTATTTT.